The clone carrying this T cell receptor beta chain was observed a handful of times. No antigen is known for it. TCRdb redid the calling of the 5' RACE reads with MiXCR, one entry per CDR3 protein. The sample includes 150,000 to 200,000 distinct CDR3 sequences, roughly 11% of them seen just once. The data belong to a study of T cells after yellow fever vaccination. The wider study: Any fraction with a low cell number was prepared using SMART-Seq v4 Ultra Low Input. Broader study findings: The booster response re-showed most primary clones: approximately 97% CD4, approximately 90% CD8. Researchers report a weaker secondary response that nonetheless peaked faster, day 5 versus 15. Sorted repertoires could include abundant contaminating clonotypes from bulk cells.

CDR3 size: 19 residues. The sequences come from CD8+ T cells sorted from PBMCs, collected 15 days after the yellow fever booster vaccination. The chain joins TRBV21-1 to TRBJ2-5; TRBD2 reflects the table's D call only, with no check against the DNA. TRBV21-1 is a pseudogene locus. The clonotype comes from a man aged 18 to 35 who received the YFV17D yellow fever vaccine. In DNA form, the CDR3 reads TGTGCCAGCAGCAAAGAGGGAGAGCTAGCGGGGGGGCCGGGGGAGACCCAGTACTTC. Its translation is CASSKEGELAGGPGETQYF.